One and the same sample provided the 28 T cell receptor beta chains below, sequenced in a study of cytomegalovirus exposure and HLA in healthy donors. Researchers ran the PCR with 60 Vbeta and 13 Jbeta primers. Data came from immunoSEQ multiplex PCR; TCRdb stores just in-frame clones and leaves some out. The table lists approximately 140,000 clones, with around 1.5% in the top ten. Source material: PBMCs. The receptors shown here come from a woman aged 50 to 60 in good health and CMV-seronegative.

V usage is TRBV19 and J usage is TRBJ1-1, with unresolved D. The CDR3 totals 13 residues. Germline loops: CDR1 LNHDA, CDR2 SQIVND (reference sequence). The V end lost 6 bases, the J end lost 1 base, and 9 bases lay between the germline ends. The CDR3 DNA is TGTGCCAGTAGCCTTCAGAAGAACACTGAAGCTTTCTTT. Encoded protein: CASSLQKNTEAFF. Supplemented by reference TRBV19 and TRBJ1-1, the full variable domain reads DGGITQSPKYLFRKEGQNVTLSCEQNLNHDAMYWYRQDPGQGLRLIYYSQIVNDFQKGDIAEGYSVSREKKESFPLTVTSAQKNPTAFYLCASSLQKNTEAFFGQGTRLTVV.

V usage is TRBV28 and J usage is TRBJ2-3, with TRBD2 as a possible D gene (5 bases). V lost 5 bases and J 5 bases, leaving 17 bases between the germline ends. CDR3 length equals 15 residues. Per the germline V gene, CDR1 is MDHEN and CDR2 is SYDVKM. Written as DNA, the CDR3 is TGTGCCAGCAGTGGCGCCGGAGGAATGAAAGATACGCAGTATTTT. Translation: CASSGAGGMKDTQYF. The full variable domain, in which reference TRBV28 and TRBJ2-3 provide the parts outside the CDR3, is DVKVTQSSRYLVKRTGEKVFLECVQDMDHENMFWYRQDPGLGLRLIYFSYDVKMKEKGDIPEGYSVSREKKERFSLILESASTNQTSMYLCASSGAGGMKDTQYFGPGTRLTVL.

The genes are TRBV6-1 and TRBJ2-2; 7 bases agree with TRBD1. The ends lost 4 bases at V and 4 bases at J; junction bases unmatched: 3. Germline assignment: CDR1 MNHNS and CDR2 SASEGT. This CDR3 is 14 amino acids long. CDR3 amino acids: CASSVRGPTGELFF. Here the CDR3 DNA reads TGTGCCAGCAGTGTGAGGGGGCCCACCGGGGAGCTGTTTTTT.

The V call is TRBV16, the J call TRBJ2-5, with 7 nucleotides matching TRBD1. Germline V gene sequence: CDR1 KGHSY, CDR2 FQNENV. Losses at the gene ends were 4 bases for V and 1 base for J; bases not matched to a gene: 3. This CDR3 comprises 14 residues. CDR3 residues: CASSPGTAQETQYF. For the CDR3, the DNA is TGTGCCAGCAGCCCGGGGACAGCCCAAGAGACCCAGTACTTC.

The V and J genes are TRBV27 and TRBJ1-2; D may be TRBD1 (6 bases). The CDR3 contains 14 residues. Germline CDR1 and CDR2: MNHEY and SMNVEV (reference sequence). With 5 bases removed from V and 4 bases from J, the gap between germline ends came to 14 bases. CDR3 amino acids: CASSVGTSGYGYTF. The CDR3 DNA is TGTGCCAGCAGTGTTGGGACATCAGGCTATGGCTACACCTTC.

The chain links TRBV28 to TRBJ2-3; D uncertain. Germline V gene sequence: CDR1 MDHEN, CDR2 SYDVKM. The germline V and J ends were trimmed by 5 bases and 10 bases, with 13 bases remaining between them. The CDR3 runs to 12 residues. In DNA, the CDR3 is TGTGCCAGCAGTAACCGCGGAATGGCGCAGTATTTT. Amino acids: CASSNRGMAQYF.

This chain uses TRBV11-2 with TRBJ2-1; D is uncertain. The ends were cut back, 0 bases at V and 9 bases at J, with 12 bases in the middle. This CDR3 region has 14 residues. Germline V lookup: CDR1 SGHAT, CDR2 FQNNGV. The CDR3 loop reads CASSLEVWSGEQFF. CDR3 DNA sequence: TGTGCCAGCAGCTTAGAGGTCTGGTCCGGTGAGCAGTTCTTC.

V usage is TRBV30 and J usage is TRBJ1-1; no reliable D call. Trimming left V 0 bases short and J 0 bases short, with 8 bases between. This CDR3 spans 14 amino acids. Germline V gene data show CDR1 as GTSNPN and CDR2 as SVGIG (reference sequence). CDR3 amino acids: CAWSVRRVNTEAFF. CDR3 bases: TGTGCCTGGAGTGTACGTCGGGTGAACACTGAAGCTTTCTTT.

The CDR3 loop is CASRLAETGWTYEQYF. CDR3 nucleotide sequence: TGTGCAAGTCGCTTAGCAGAGACAGGGTGGACCTACGAGCAGTACTTC. The chain recombines TRBV12-2 with TRBJ2-7; no check of the table's D call, TRBD1, against the DNA was made. TRBV12-2 is marked as a pseudogene. The CDR3 spans 16 residues.

The genes are TRBV9 and TRBJ2-5; 13 nucleotides line up with TRBD2. CDR1 is SGDLS, CDR2 YYNGEE, per germline. Trimming removed 3 bases from V and 4 bases from J; junction bases left unmatched: 3. The CDR3 is 15 amino acids. The CDR3 nucleotides read TGTGCCAGCAGCGCACGGACTAGCGGGGGAGAGACCCAGTACTTC. Protein product: CASSARTSGGETQYF. The full variable domain, its missing parts supplied by reference TRBV9 and TRBJ2-5, is DSGVTQTPKHLITATGQRVTLRCSPRSGDLSVYWYQQSLDQGLQFLIQYYNGEERAKGNILERFSAQQFPDLHSELNLSSLELGDSALYFCASSARTSGGETQYFGPGTRLLVL.

The chain uses TRBV4-3 and TRBJ2-3; D not certain. The germline CDR1 and CDR2 sequences are LGHNA and YSLEER. The CDR3 totals 13 residues. The V end lost 0 bases, the J end lost 9 bases, and 10 bases lay between the germline ends. As DNA, the CDR3 is TGCGCCAGCAGCCAAGATGCCAGGCAGACGCAGTATTTT. Translation: CASSQDARQTQYF.

The J gene is TRBJ1-2, the V gene TRBV28; D is perhaps TRBD1 (5 bases). The CDR3 consists of 14 residues. Germline V gives CDR1 MDHEN, CDR2 SYDVKM. V was cut by 2 bases and J by 3 bases, with 10 bases left in between. CDR3 in amino acids: CASSLGGIYYGYTF. CDR3 sequence (DNA): TGTGCCAGCAGTTTAGGGGGGATCTACTATGGCTACACCTTC.

The chain couples TRBV5-4 to TRBJ2-1; TRBD2 matches 7 bases. The CDR3 has 16 amino acids. The junction had 10 bases not matched to a gene; V was cut back by 4 bases and J by 3 bases. CDR1 is SGHNT, CDR2 YYREEE, per germline (reference sequence). The CDR3 is CASSAGGAGNYNEQFF. The CDR3 nucleotides are TGTGCCAGCAGCGCCGGGGGAGCGGGGAACTACAATGAGCAGTTCTTC.

The chain employs TRBV6-6 and TRBJ1-1, with D maybe TRBD1 (5 bases). From germline, CDR1 is MNHNY and CDR2 SVGAGI (reference sequence). Deletions cut 6 bases from V and 0 bases from J, with 8 bases between. CDR3 size: 13 residues. DNA for the CDR3: TGTGCCAGCAGCCCGACAGTGAACACTGAAGCTTTCTTT. The encoded protein is CASSPTVNTEAFF.

The genes are TRBV27 and TRBJ2-7, with 7 bases aligning to TRBD1. The CDR3 consists of 14 residues. CDR1 is MNHEY, CDR2 SMNVEV, per germline (reference sequence). Trimming removed 6 bases from V and 7 bases from J; junction bases left unmatched: 12. The CDR3 here is CASRIDRAVGEQYF. The DNA for the CDR3 is TGTGCCAGCAGGATAGACAGGGCTGTAGGAGAGCAGTACTTC.

This rearrangement joins TRBV14 to TRBJ2-1; D gene unclear. The CDR3 length is 15 residues. The ends were cut back, 3 bases at V and 2 bases at J, with 11 bases in the middle. The germline V gene encodes CDR1 SGHDN and CDR2 FVKESK. The CDR3 is CASSQVALTYNEQFF. The CDR3 DNA reads as TGTGCCAGCAGCCAGGTTGCGTTAACCTACAATGAGCAGTTCTTC.

V is TRBV20-1 and J is TRBJ2-1; tentative D call: TRBD2 (6 bases). Germline V gene sequence: CDR1 DFQATT, CDR2 SNEGSKA (reference sequence). V was cut by 8 bases and J by 13 bases, with 15 bases left in between. This CDR3 has 10 residues. The CDR3 nucleotides read TGCAGTCCAGCCGGGAGTCCCCAGTTCTTC. It is translated as CSPAGSPQFF.

The chain joins TRBV30 to TRBJ1-4; 9 bases fit TRBD1. The germline CDR1 and CDR2 sequences are GTSNPN and SVGIG (reference sequence). J lost 5 bases, V lost 2 bases, and 18 bases had no gene match. CDR3 length: 19 amino acids. This chain's CDR3 is CAWSNLGHRGLLGNEKLFF. As DNA, the CDR3 is TGTGCCTGGAGTAACCTGGGGCACAGGGGGCTTCTAGGGAATGAAAAACTGTTTTTT.

The CDR3 nucleotides read TGTGCCAGCAGCTTGGGGACAGGGGCGGACACTGAAGCTTTCTTT. Amino acids: CASSLGTGADTEAFF. The V gene is TRBV7-8, the J gene TRBJ1-1; 10 bases agree with TRBD1. Unmatched junction bases numbered 4, after V lost 3 bases and J lost 3 bases. Germline-derived CDR1 and CDR2 are SGHVS and FQNEAQ. The CDR3 runs to 15 residues.

The chain employs TRBV30 and TRBJ1-4, with D maybe TRBD1 (6 bases). Germline loops: CDR1 GTSNPN, CDR2 SVGIG (reference sequence). Between the trimmed V and J ends, which lost 3 bases and 3 bases, there was a span of 8 bases. This CDR3 comprises 13 residues. The chain's CDR3 is CAWRGQPNEKLFF. In nucleotides, the CDR3 is TGTGCCTGGAGAGGACAGCCTAATGAAAAACTGTTTTTT.

The CDR3 here is CASSFQTGAAYEQYF. The CDR3 nucleotides read TGTGCCAGCAGTTTCCAGACAGGGGCGGCCTACGAGCAGTACTTC. This chain uses TRBV6-6 with TRBJ2-7, with TRBD1 identical over 8 bases. The CDR3 spans 15 residues. V trimming: 4 bases; J trimming: 2 bases; junction bases outside the gene matches: 7. CDR1 is MNHNY and CDR2 is SVGAGI in the germline V gene (reference sequence).

The gene calls are TRBV7-3 and TRBJ2-1, with 7 positions matching TRBD2. CDR1 and CDR2 from the germline V gene are SGHTA and FQGTGA. The length of the CDR3 is 15 residues. V lost 6 bases, J lost 7 bases, and 12 bases stayed unmatched. CDR3 sequence: CASRRTGGPGNEQFF. The CDR3 region has the DNA TGTGCCAGCAGACGCACGGGGGGACCGGGGAATGAGCAGTTCTTC. Full variable domain (remainder filled in from reference TRBV7-3 and TRBJ2-1): GAGVSQTPSNKVTEKGKYVELRCDPISGHTALYWYRQSLGQGPEFLIYFQGTGAADDSGLPNDRFFAVRPEGSVSTLKIQRTERGDSAVYLCASRRTGGPGNEQFFGPGTRLTVL.

This rearrangement joins TRBV4-1 to TRBJ2-7, with a tentative D call TRBD1 (6 bases). Trimming took 3 bases from V and 5 from J, leaving 26 bases between them. This CDR3 is built from 18 residues. CDR1 is MGHRA and CDR2 is YSYEKL in the germline V gene. The CDR3 nucleotides are TGCGCCAGCAGCCAGAGATTCGCTCCGGTTGACAGGATCCACGAGCAGTACTTC. Its translation: CASSQRFAPVDRIHEQYF.

The chain links TRBV7-2 to TRBJ1-5; 7 positions agree with TRBD1. This CDR3 is built from 14 residues. Germline assignment: CDR1 SGHTA and CDR2 FQGNSA. The V and J ends lost 1 base and 6 bases, in that order; junction bases with no gene match: 3. The CDR3 region has the DNA TGTGCCAGCAGCTTAGGTCAGGGGGGTCAGCCCCAGCATTTT. Translating it yields CASSLGQGGQPQHF.

This chain uses TRBV30 with TRBJ2-6; D call uncertain. Between the trimmed V and J ends, which lost 2 bases and 4 bases, there was a span of 6 bases. The CDR3 is 13 residues long. Germline assignment: CDR1 GTSNPN and CDR2 SVGIG (reference sequence). The CDR3 protein is CAWSLGGANVLTF. CDR3 in DNA: TGTGCCTGGAGTCTTGGCGGGGCCAACGTCCTGACTTTC.

The CDR3 loop is CASGDSHTGELFF. The CDR3 coding sequence is TGTGCCAGCGGGGACAGTCACACCGGGGAGCTGTTTTTT. The chain combines TRBV6-5 with TRBJ2-2, with 7 positions matching TRBD1. The CDR3 is made up of 13 amino acids. Trimming removed 8 bases from V and 3 bases from J; junction bases left unmatched: 3. Germline assignment: CDR1 MNHEY and CDR2 SVGAGI.

The rearrangement joins TRBV5-1 to TRBJ1-6; 8 bases agree with TRBD1. CDR1 and CDR2 from the germline V gene are SGHRS and YFSETQ. The V and J ends lost 4 bases and 6 bases, in that order; junction bases with no gene match: 6. The CDR3 loop spans 15 amino acids. The CDR3 coding sequence is TGCGCCAGCAGCGACCGGACAGGGAGTAATTCACCCCTCCACTTT. As protein: CASSDRTGSNSPLHF. Combining the CDR3 with reference TRBV5-1 and TRBJ1-6 gives the whole variable domain KAGVTQTPRYLIKTRGQQVTLSCSPISGHRSVSWYQQTPGQGLQFLFEYFSETQRNKGNFPGRFSGRQFSNSRSEMNVSTLELGDSALYLCASSDRTGSNSPLHFGNGTRLTVT.

The rearrangement links TRBV27 to TRBJ2-3; D remains ambiguous. The CDR3 contains 16 residues. Germline CDR1 is MNHEY and CDR2 is SMNVEV (reference sequence). The V end was cut by 1 base, the J end by 6 bases, with 17 bases between. Here the CDR3 reads CASSLFAWASGDTQYF. Here the CDR3 DNA reads TGTGCCAGCAGTTTATTTGCATGGGCCTCTGGGGATACGCAGTATTTT.